The 15 T cell receptor beta chains below all came from one sample that was sequenced in a study of cytomegalovirus exposure and HLA in healthy donors. Vbeta (60) and Jbeta (13) primers were used in the PCR. Produced via immunoSEQ multiplex PCR; TCRdb's table is partial and in-frame only. The sample totals under 150,000 clones. Sequencing was performed on PBMCs. All receptors come from a woman aged 55-69 years in good health and CMV-seronegative.

The V and J genes are TRBV28 and TRBJ2-7; 8 bases line up with TRBD1. The CDR3 has 17 amino acids. V gave up 4 bases and J gave up 1 base; unmatched junction bases: 12. Germline V lookup: CDR1 MDHEN, CDR2 SYDVKM. DNA for the CDR3: TGTGCCAGCAGTTCCCCCCCCCGAGGACAGGGTTCCTACGAGCAGTACTTC. This codes for CASSSPPRGQGSYEQYF.

The genes are TRBV27 and TRBJ1-4; TRBD1 is a possible D gene (5 bases). Germline V CDR1 and CDR2: MNHEY, SMNVEV (reference sequence). This CDR3 has 16 amino acids. V lost 3 bases to trimming and J lost 3 bases, with 14 bases between them. The CDR3 reads CASSFAPGLSNEKLFF. CDR3 nucleotides: TGTGCCAGCAGTTTCGCGCCAGGGTTGTCTAATGAAAAACTGTTTTTT. Together with reference TRBV27 and TRBJ1-4, the CDR3 gives the full variable domain: EAQVTQNPRYLITVTGKKLTVTCSQNMNHEYMSWYRQDPGLGLRQIYYSMNVEVTDKGDVPEGYKVSRKEKRNFPLILESPSPNQTSLYFCASSFAPGLSNEKLFFGSGTQLSVL.

The gene calls are TRBV14 and TRBJ1-4, with D perhaps matching TRBD1 (5 bases). Trimming took off 0 bases at V and 8 bases at J, with 10 bases between the two ends. The CDR3 is 14 amino acids. Germline V lookup: CDR1 SGHDN, CDR2 FVKESK. CDR3 protein: CASSQELRGEKLFF. The CDR3 DNA sequence: TGTGCCAGCAGCCAAGAGTTGCGGGGGGAAAAACTGTTTTTT.

The chain couples TRBV7-9 to TRBJ2-7, with TRBD1 identical over 9 bases. Looked up from germline, CDR1 is SEHNR and CDR2 is FQNEAQ (reference sequence). The CDR3 length is 14 residues. With 6 bases clipped from V and 5 bases from J, the junction kept 8 bases outside the gene matches. The CDR3 nucleotides are TGTGCCAGCAGATCAGGGACAGGGATCCACGAGCAGTACTTC. Translating gives CASRSGTGIHEQYF.

This rearrangement joins TRBV19 to TRBJ1-1; 7 positions agree with TRBD1. With 5 bases clipped from V and 4 bases from J, the junction kept 10 bases outside the gene matches. CDR3 length: 15 residues. Germline V CDR1 and CDR2: LNHDA, SQIVND (reference sequence). The CDR3 is CASSSALTGSTEAFF. The CDR3 DNA is TGTGCCAGTAGTTCCGCACTGACAGGGAGCACTGAAGCTTTCTTT.

The chain carries TRBV14 and TRBJ2-7; 8 nucleotides match TRBD2. CDR3 length: 14 residues. CDR1 SGHDN and CDR2 FVKESK come from the germline V gene. The V segment lost 4 bases and the J segment 4 bases; nucleotides outside the gene matches: 6. CDR3 amino acids: CASSPSGPGYEQYF. DNA for the CDR3: TGTGCCAGCAGCCCTAGCGGGCCGGGTTACGAGCAGTACTTC. Variable domain in full (rest from reference TRBV14 and TRBJ2-7): EAGVTQFPSHSVIEKGQTVTLRCDPISGHDNLYWYRRVMGKEIKFLLHFVKESKQDESGMPNNRFLAERTGGTYSTLKVQPAELEDSGVYFCASSPSGPGYEQYFGPGTRLTVT.

The chain recombines TRBV30 with TRBJ1-1, with D uncertain. The CDR3 has 12 amino acids. Looked up from germline, CDR1 is GTSNPN and CDR2 is SVGIG (reference sequence). Trimming stripped 3 bases from V and 0 bases from J, with 5 bases between. CDR3 nucleotide sequence: TGTGCCTGGAGCCCCATGAACACTGAAGCTTTCTTT. This translates into CAWSPMNTEAFF.

The chain has TRBV5-6 and TRBJ2-1; 11 bases line up with TRBD2. The CDR3 totals 17 residues. After removal of 6 bases from V and 9 bases from J, the junction contained 17 bases not matched to a gene. The germline V gene encodes CDR1 SGHDT and CDR2 YYEEEE. In nucleotides, the CDR3 is TGTGCCAGCAACTTAAAAAATCCGACTAGCGGGATCGTTGAGCAGTTCTTC. It codes for CASNLKNPTSGIVEQFF.

About this clone itself: The junction does not match germline at one end; this may be a read error. This chain links TRBV7-9 with TRBJ1-1; D is uncertain. The CDR3 has 15 amino acids. Looked up from germline, CDR1 is SEHNR and CDR2 is FQNEAQ (reference sequence). DNA of the CDR3: TGTGCCAGCAGTTTAGCAGAGGCAGCAAACCCTGAAGCTTTCTTT. Translating it yields CASSLAEAANPEAFF.

The rearrangement links TRBV6-5 to TRBJ2-7; D remains unclear. Germline loops: CDR1 MNHEY, CDR2 SVGAGI. Trimming removed 2 bases at V and 1 base at J, with 9 bases between. The CDR3 is 14 amino acids. This CDR3 reads CASSYKLPSYEQYF. CDR3 in DNA: TGTGCCAGCAGTTACAAACTACCTTCCTACGAGCAGTACTTC.

The CDR3 loop is CAWSVPGSGNTIYF. CDR3 nucleotides: TGTGCCTGGAGTGTACCAGGCTCTGGAAACACCATATATTTT. The chain recombines TRBV30 with TRBJ1-3; D is unresolved. This CDR3 has 14 residues. V was pared by 0 bases and J by 0 bases, with 6 bases between. The germline gives CDR1 GTSNPN, CDR2 SVGIG (reference sequence).

The V gene is TRBV2, the J gene TRBJ2-5; 8 nucleotides agree with TRBD2. Germline-derived CDR1 and CDR2 are SNHLY and FYNNEI. The CDR3 contains 17 residues. Losses at the gene ends were 5 bases for V and 0 bases for J; bases not matched to a gene: 11. The CDR3 DNA reads as TGTGCCAGCAGTAGACTAGCGAAGGATTTGTACCAAGAGACCCAGTACTTC. Translating gives CASSRLAKDLYQETQYF.

With respect to this clone: The sample contains more than one DNA sequence encoding this CDR3. This chain connects TRBV13 to TRBJ2-1, with 7 bases lining up with TRBD2. The CDR3 is made up of 15 amino acids. The V and J ends lost 6 bases and 0 bases, in that order; junction bases with no gene match: 5. Per the germline V gene, CDR1 is PRHDT and CDR2 is FYEKMQ (reference sequence). In DNA, the CDR3 is TGTGCCAGCAGGACTAGCCTGAGCTCCTACAATGAGCAGTTCTTC. Translated: CASRTSLSSYNEQFF.

The rearrangement joins TRBV7-8 to TRBJ2-5; 7 bases agree with TRBD1. CDR1 SGHVS and CDR2 FQNEAQ come from the germline V gene. The V and J ends lost 5 bases and 5 bases, in that order; junction bases with no gene match: 14. The CDR3 length is 16 residues. CDR3 residues: CASSNTGTVDKETQYF. The CDR3 DNA follows: TGTGCCAGCAGCAACACGGGGACAGTCGACAAGGAGACCCAGTACTTC.

V gene TRBV5-1 combines with J gene TRBJ2-7, with 15 bases matching TRBD2. The V gene end was trimmed by 4 bases and the J gene end by 3 bases; junction bases not matched to a gene: 5. CDR1 and CDR2 from the germline V gene are SGHRS and YFSETQ. This CDR3 contains 16 residues. The CDR3 loop is CASSRTSGGAVYEQYF. CDR3 coding DNA: TGCGCCAGCAGCCGGACTAGCGGGGGGGCCGTCTACGAGCAGTACTTC.